This passage covers 10 T cell receptor beta chains from one sample sequenced in a study of shared clonotypes between healthy human individuals. Assay used: immunoSEQ multiplex PCR; TCRdb lists only in-frame clones, some missing. The table lists 2 million to 3 million clones, approximately 93% of them singletons, with about 0.38% in the top ten. The sample was naive CD4+ T cells from PBMCs. Subset denoted: CD45RA+ positively selected. The receptor set was obtained from a man aged 18 to 29 in good health. Some clones in this sample may be carry-over from other donors' samples.

The chain employs TRBV9 and TRBJ2-2, with D uncertain. Germline V lookup: CDR1 SGDLS, CDR2 YYNGEE. V was cut by 0 bases and J by 5 bases, with 14 bases left in between. The CDR3 is 16 amino acids. The CDR3 region has the DNA TGTGCCAGCAGCGTAGGTGGCACAGCCCGTACCGGGGAGCTGTTTTTT. Encoded protein: CASSVGGTARTGELFF.

In regard to this clone: Distinct nucleotide sequences in the sample also encode this CDR3. V and J are TRBV5-1 and TRBJ1-3, with D perhaps TRBD1 (5 bases). The CDR3 sequence is 15 residues long. CDR1 and CDR2 from the germline V gene are SGHRS and YFSETQ. V was clipped by 3 bases and J by 0 bases, with 10 bases between them. CDR3: CASSSTGDSGNTIYF. The CDR3 DNA is TGCGCCAGCAGCTCAACAGGTGACTCTGGAAACACCATATATTTT.

Details on this clone: This sample includes further DNA sequences coding for the same CDR3. The chain recombines TRBV7-9 with TRBJ1-1, with D hard to call. Trimming stripped 0 bases from V and 0 bases from J, with 2 bases between. The CDR3 totals 13 residues. Germline CDR1 SEHNR, CDR2 FQNEAQ (reference sequence). CDR3 in amino acids: CASSLALNTEAFF. CDR3 nucleotide sequence: TGTGCCAGCAGCTTAGCCCTGAACACTGAAGCTTTCTTT.

V and J are TRBV6-4 and TRBJ2-1; D is uncertain. V shed 11 bases and J shed 4 bases, with 12 bases lying between them. Looked up from germline, CDR1 is MRHNA and CDR2 is SNTAGT. The CDR3 spans 12 residues. The CDR3 spells CAVRTRYNEQFF. As DNA, the CDR3 is TGTGCCGTCCGAACCCGGTACAATGAGCAGTTCTTC.

The V and J genes are TRBV28 and TRBJ2-7, with 9 nucleotides matching TRBD1. Germline V gene lookup returns CDR1 MDHEN and CDR2 SYDVKM. This CDR3 contains 14 residues. V dropped 3 bases and J dropped 4; count of bases not matched to a gene: 4. The chain's CDR3 is CASSFYRGPYEQYF. In nucleotides, the CDR3 is TGTGCCAGCAGTTTCTACAGGGGGCCGTACGAGCAGTACTTC.

V usage is TRBV21-1 and J usage is TRBJ2-7; TRBD2, the table's D call, lacks a check against the DNA. TRBV21-1 counts as a pseudogene. The CDR3 sequence is 14 residues long. The CDR3 bases are TGTGCCAGCAGCACCCCGAGCGGGAACTACGAGCAGTACTTC. Protein product: CASSTPSGNYEQYF.

The CDR3 coding sequence is TGTGCCAGCAGCCCGAGCAGCACTAGTATCGGTTCCGGGGAGCTGTTTTTT. It specifies CASSPSSTSIGSGELFF. This chain uses TRBV9 with TRBJ2-2; D is perhaps TRBD2 (5 bases). The CDR3 spans 17 residues. V lost 4 bases to trimming and J lost 6 bases, with 22 bases between them. Germline loops: CDR1 SGDLS, CDR2 YYNGEE. The variable domain in full, with the rest retrieved from reference TRBV9 and TRBJ2-2, is DSGVTQTPKHLITATGQRVTLRCSPRSGDLSVYWYQQSLDQGLQFLIQYYNGEERAKGNILERFSAQQFPDLHSELNLSSLELGDSALYFCASSPSSTSIGSGELFFGEGSRLTVL.

The chain uses TRBV6-1 and TRBJ1-3; TRBD1 is a possible D gene (6 bases). This CDR3 spans 15 amino acids. V was cut by 5 bases and J by 0 bases, with 11 bases left in between. Germline V gene data show CDR1 as MNHNS and CDR2 as SASEGT. The CDR3 loop reads CASSIRDTSGNTIYF. The DNA of the CDR3 is TGTGCCAGCAGTATCCGGGACACCTCTGGAAACACCATATATTTT.

V gene TRBV4-3 combines with J gene TRBJ2-2; D is uncertain. This CDR3 comprises 15 residues. The germline V and J ends were trimmed by 5 bases and 4 bases, with 14 bases remaining between them. Germline values: CDR1 LGHNA, CDR2 YSLEER. CDR3 residues: CASSSQGLSTGELFF. Here the CDR3 DNA reads TGCGCCAGCAGCTCCCAAGGGCTATCCACCGGGGAGCTGTTTTTT.

The sample holds one count of this clone. The chain is built from TRBV2 and TRBJ2-1; 10 nucleotides agree with TRBD2. V gave up 5 bases and J gave up 6 bases; unmatched junction bases: 16. CDR1 is SNHLY, CDR2 FYNNEI, per germline. This CDR3 contains 18 residues. CDR3 region: CASSKVAGGRSKGNEQFF. CDR3 coding DNA: TGTGCCAGCAGTAAGGTAGCGGGAGGCCGATCTAAGGGCAATGAGCAGTTCTTC.